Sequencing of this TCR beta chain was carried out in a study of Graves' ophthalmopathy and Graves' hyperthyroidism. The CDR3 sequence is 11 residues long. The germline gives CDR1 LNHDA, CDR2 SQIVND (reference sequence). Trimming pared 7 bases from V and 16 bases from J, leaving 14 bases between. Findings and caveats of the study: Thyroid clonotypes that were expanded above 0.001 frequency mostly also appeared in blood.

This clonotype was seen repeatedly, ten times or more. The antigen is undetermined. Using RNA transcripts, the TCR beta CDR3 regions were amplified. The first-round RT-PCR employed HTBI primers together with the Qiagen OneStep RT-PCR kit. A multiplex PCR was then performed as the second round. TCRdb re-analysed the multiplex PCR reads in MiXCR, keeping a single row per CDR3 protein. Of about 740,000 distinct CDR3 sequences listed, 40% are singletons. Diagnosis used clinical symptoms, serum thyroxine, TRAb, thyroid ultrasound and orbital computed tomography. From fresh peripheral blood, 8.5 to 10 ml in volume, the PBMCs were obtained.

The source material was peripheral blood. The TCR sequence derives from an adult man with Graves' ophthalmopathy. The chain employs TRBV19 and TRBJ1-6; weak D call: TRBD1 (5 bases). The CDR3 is CASNHGGPLHF. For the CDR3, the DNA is TGTGCCAGTAACCACGGGGGACCTCTCCACTTT.